The clone carrying this TCR beta chain has at least ten counts. What it recognizes is unknown. The data were obtained in a study of human T cells and chemical hapten exposure. Study-wide results and limits: Alopecia in the donors means their immune response may deviate from healthy people's. With regard to DPC sensitization, TCRs above 1 in 1000 frequency did not change.

In the library, unique molecular identifiers were attached to individual cDNA molecules. TCRdb fed the RACE reads into MiXCR, producing one record per CDR3 protein. The sample has some 400,000 distinct CDR3 sequences; more than 4.5% are singletons. Time point in this sample: patch test 1, 2 weeks after DPC sensitization. As for treatment: therapeutic diphenylcyclopropenone sensitization with weekly scalp DPC. Staff drew blood before applying each patch test. Sequences were derived from whole blood, sampled in connection with sensitization to the hapten diphenylcyclopropenone (DPC). The clonotype originates from a woman aged 45 to 65 with alopecia areata. Some clones in this sample may be carry-over from other donors' samples.

This CDR3 reads CSASSLAGSYNEQFF. DNA of the CDR3: TGCAGTGCTTCCTCCCTAGCGGGGTCCTACAATGAGCAGTTCTTC. V gene TRBV20-1 combines with J gene TRBJ2-1; TRBD2 aligns across 9 bases. There are 15 residues in the CDR3. V trimming: 5 bases; J trimming: 1 base; junction bases outside the gene matches: 6. Germline V gives CDR1 DFQATT, CDR2 SNEGSKA (reference sequence).